Listed here are 29 T cell receptor beta chains from one sample, sequenced in a study of cytomegalovirus exposure and HLA in healthy donors. PCR amplification relied on 60 Vbeta primers (plus 13 Jbeta primers). Method: immunoSEQ multiplex PCR; TCRdb's copy keeps in-frame clones and lacks some. The sample includes 100,000 to 150,000 clones, approximately 74% seen only once; the top ten take approximately 4%. Input material: PBMCs. The receptors originated from a man aged 40-55 years in good health and CMV-seropositive.

The chain has TRBV10-3 and TRBJ1-2, with D possibly being TRBD1 (6 bases). The length of the CDR3 is 15 residues. V lost 3 bases to trimming and J lost 0 bases, with 11 bases between them. Germline assignment: CDR1 ENHRY and CDR2 SYGVKD. The CDR3 region has the DNA TGTGCCATCAGTGACCCGACAGGCACTAACTATGGCTACACCTTC. Translated: CAISDPTGTNYGYTF.

The gene calls are TRBV7-2 and TRBJ2-7; 10 bases line up with TRBD2. The CDR3 covers 16 residues. Germline-derived CDR1 and CDR2 are SGHTA and FQGNSA. V was pared by 1 base and J by 4 bases, with 7 bases of the junction left unmatched. CDR3 loop: CASSLDVASGSYEQYF. CDR3 in DNA: TGTGCCAGCAGCTTAGACGTGGCTAGCGGGAGTTACGAGCAGTACTTC.

This chain connects TRBV5-6 to TRBJ1-5, with D perhaps matching TRBD1 (6 bases). Trimming cost V 4 bases and J 4 bases, with 15 bases left between them. The CDR3 is made up of 15 amino acids. CDR1 and CDR2 from the germline V gene are SGHDT and YYEEEE. The CDR3 sequence: CASSPKGQPNQPQHF. CDR3 DNA: TGTGCCAGCAGCCCGAAAGGACAGCCTAATCAGCCCCAGCATTTT.

The chain links TRBV7-2 to TRBJ1-5; TRBD1 might be the D (6 bases). Trimming stripped 1 base from V and 1 base from J, with 11 bases between. Germline CDR1 is SGHTA and CDR2 is FQGNSA. CDR3 length: 16 amino acids. The CDR3 bases are TGTGCCAGCAGCTTAGGTGGGACACGCAGCAATCAGCCCCAGCATTTT. This codes for CASSLGGTRSNQPQHF.

The chain couples TRBV5-1 to TRBJ2-1; weak D call: TRBD2 (5 bases). V dropped 7 bases and J dropped 0 bases, with 14 bases sitting between them. The CDR3 totals 15 residues. Germline CDR1 reads SGHRS; CDR2 reads YFSETQ. For the CDR3, the DNA is TGCGCCAGCCACCCAGCGGCCGCCTCCTACAATGAGCAGTTCTTC. This sequence encodes CASHPAAASYNEQFF. Complete variable domain (other parts from reference TRBV5-1 and TRBJ2-1): KAGVTQTPRYLIKTRGQQVTLSCSPISGHRSVSWYQQTPGQGLQFLFEYFSETQRNKGNFPGRFSGRQFSNSRSEMNVSTLELGDSALYLCASHPAAASYNEQFFGPGTRLTVL.

The chain links TRBV27 to TRBJ2-3; D gene unclear. Trimming removed 4 bases at V and 0 bases at J, with 14 bases between. Germline V gene sequence: CDR1 MNHEY, CDR2 SMNVEV (reference sequence). There are 16 residues in the CDR3. The CDR3, as DNA: TGTGCCAGCAGTTCCGGCGGAGACCATAGCACAGATACGCAGTATTTT. It encodes CASSSGGDHSTDTQYF.

The V gene is TRBV6-5, the J gene TRBJ1-4; TRBD1 agrees at 9 bases. CDR1 is MNHEY, CDR2 SVGAGI, per germline. This CDR3 region has 15 residues. V gave up 6 bases and J gave up 0 bases; unmatched junction bases: 2. The CDR3 region has the DNA TGTGCCAGCAGCACAGGGGGCGCAACTAATGAAAAACTGTTTTTT. Amino acid sequence: CASSTGGATNEKLFF.

The genes are TRBV7-6 and TRBJ2-7, with 16 bases fitting TRBD2. V gave up 5 bases and J gave up 5 bases; unmatched junction bases: 6. Per the germline V gene, CDR1 is SGHVS and CDR2 is FNYEAQ. The CDR3 runs to 16 residues. The CDR3 nucleotides are TGTGCCAGCAGCGCGGGACTAGCGGGGGGGAATGACGAGCAGTACTTC. Amino acids: CASSAGLAGGNDEQYF.

V gene TRBV11-2 combines with J gene TRBJ1-1, with D perhaps TRBD1 (5 bases). Looked up from germline, CDR1 is SGHAT and CDR2 is FQNNGV. The CDR3 contains 15 residues. V lost 5 bases, J lost 5 bases, and 18 bases lay in between. The CDR3 bases are TGTGCCAGCAGCACATTGGGGCGGCCGGATACTGAAGCTTTCTTT. Its protein product is CASSTLGRPDTEAFF.

The rearrangement links TRBV7-9 to TRBJ2-6; no firm D call. Trimming shortened V by 4 bases and J by 4 bases, and 11 bases separated the two germline ends. Germline CDR1 is SEHNR and CDR2 is FQNEAQ (reference sequence). CDR3 length equals 15 residues. CDR3 sequence (DNA): TGTGCCAGCAGCTCCTCTAGTTACGGGGCCAACGTCCTGACTTTC. Its translation: CASSSSSYGANVLTF.

This clone was picked up one time. V is TRBV27 and J is TRBJ1-1; TRBD1 matches 7 bases. V shed 2 bases and J 4 bases; nucleotides not matched to a gene: 4. The CDR3 has 14 residues. Germline V lookup: CDR1 MNHEY, CDR2 SMNVEV (reference sequence). CDR3 sequence: CASSLRGQGTEAFF. DNA for the CDR3: TGTGCCAGCAGTTTAAGGGGGCAGGGCACTGAAGCTTTCTTT.

This clone has a handful of counts. V usage is TRBV19 and J usage is TRBJ2-3; D perhaps matches TRBD2 (5 bases). CDR1 LNHDA and CDR2 SQIVND come from the germline V gene (reference sequence). The CDR3 is made up of 13 amino acids. V was trimmed by 6 bases and J by 2 bases, leaving 9 bases between them. In DNA form, the CDR3 reads TGTGCCAGTAGCCCGGGGTTCACAGATACGCAGTATTTT. Translated, it gives CASSPGFTDTQYF. Based on the CDR3 plus reference TRBV19 and TRBJ2-3, the full variable domain is DGGITQSPKYLFRKEGQNVTLSCEQNLNHDAMYWYRQDPGQGLRLIYYSQIVNDFQKGDIAEGYSVSREKKESFPLTVTSAQKNPTAFYLCASSPGFTDTQYFGPGTRLTVL.

This clone was picked up a small number of times. The rearrangement links TRBV5-1 to TRBJ2-1, with TRBD2 as a possible D gene (5 bases). The CDR3 runs 14 residues. CDR1 is SGHRS and CDR2 is YFSETQ in the germline V gene. Between the trimmed V and J ends, which lost 7 bases and 5 bases, there was a span of 16 bases. The CDR3 region is CASRPTAGNNEQFF. CDR3 bases: TGCGCCAGCCGTCCTACTGCGGGTAACAATGAGCAGTTCTTC. Filled out from reference TRBV5-1 and TRBJ2-1, the complete variable domain reads KAGVTQTPRYLIKTRGQQVTLSCSPISGHRSVSWYQQTPGQGLQFLFEYFSETQRNKGNFPGRFSGRQFSNSRSEMNVSTLELGDSALYLCASRPTAGNNEQFFGPGTRLTVL.

This chain connects TRBV7-3 to TRBJ1-3; a possible D gene is TRBD1 (5 bases). Trimming left V 2 bases short and J 3 bases short, with 11 bases between. CDR3 length: 15 amino acids. The germline V gene encodes CDR1 SGHTA and CDR2 FQGTGA. The CDR3 is CASSLSGGSGNTIYF. The CDR3 DNA follows: TGTGCCAGCAGCTTATCGGGGGGGAGTGGAAACACCATATATTTT.

The CDR3 DNA sequence: TGTGCCAGCGCCCTAGCGGGAGGGTCCGGAGATACGCAGTATTTT. Its translation is CASALAGGSGDTQYF. The gene calls are TRBV6-4 and TRBJ2-3; 12 positions match TRBD2. CDR1 and CDR2 (germline): MRHNA, SNTAGT. This CDR3 region has 15 residues. Germline trimming cut 8 bases from V and 5 bases from J; bases unmatched to any gene: 8.

The chain links TRBV28 to TRBJ1-1, with D maybe TRBD1 (6 bases). The CDR3 is 15 amino acids. The V end lost 5 bases, the J end lost 6 bases, and 19 bases lay between the germline ends. Germline assignment: CDR1 MDHEN and CDR2 SYDVKM. CDR3 bases: TGTGCCAGCAGTCCCCCACCGGGACAACCCTCTGAAGCTTTCTTT. This translates into CASSPPPGQPSEAFF.

This clone was seen more than once but under ten times. The chain employs TRBV5-6 and TRBJ1-5; TRBD1 might be the D (6 bases). The CDR3 has 15 residues. Germline V gives CDR1 SGHDT, CDR2 YYEEEE. Trimming took off 6 bases at V and 3 bases at J, with 16 bases between the two ends. CDR3 residues: CASTQWGGLNQPQHF. The CDR3 DNA reads as TGTGCCAGCACCCAATGGGGGGGGCTCAATCAGCCCCAGCATTTT.

This chain connects TRBV5-1 to TRBJ2-3, with D possibly being TRBD1 (5 bases). Germline-derived CDR1 and CDR2 are SGHRS and YFSETQ. This CDR3 has 15 amino acids. V lost 4 bases, J lost 2 bases, and 14 bases lay in between. The CDR3 DNA is TGCGCCAGCAGCGCACAGGCGATTCCCACAGATACGCAGTATTTT. It yields the protein CASSAQAIPTDTQYF.

CDR3 residues: CASSRRDRYNEQFF. Here the CDR3 DNA reads TGTGCCAGCAGCCGCCGGGACAGATACAATGAGCAGTTCTTC. The rearrangement uses TRBV7-9 and TRBJ2-1, with 7 bases that match TRBD1. Germline-derived CDR1 and CDR2 are SEHNR and FQNEAQ (reference sequence). V lost 5 bases to trimming and J lost 4 bases; unmatched junction nucleotides: 5. This CDR3 is built from 14 residues.

The rearrangement uses TRBV15 and TRBJ1-5; 7 bases align to TRBD1. Germline V gene lookup returns CDR1 LNHNV and CDR2 YYDKDF (reference sequence). The CDR3 extends over 15 amino acids. Trimming took 6 bases from V and 0 from J; bases not matched to a gene: 5. CDR3 nucleotide sequence: TGTGCCACCAGTAGGACAGGATATAGCAATCAGCCCCAGCATTTT. This sequence encodes CATSRTGYSNQPQHF.

This clone was seen only a few times. The CDR3 loop is CASSWQGYTDTQYF. Here the CDR3 DNA reads TGTGCCAGCAGTTGGCAGGGGTACACAGATACGCAGTATTTT. This rearrangement joins TRBV27 to TRBJ2-3; a possible D gene is TRBD1 (6 bases). V gave up 4 bases and J gave up 2 bases, with 10 bases separating them. The germline V gene has CDR1 MNHEY and CDR2 SMNVEV (reference sequence). The CDR3 covers 14 residues.

This clone came up once. This rearrangement joins TRBV28 to TRBJ2-2; 15 nucleotides agree with TRBD2. V shed 2 bases, J shed 7 bases, and the junction held 2 bases outside the gene matches. The CDR3 is 16 residues long. From germline, CDR1 is MDHEN and CDR2 SYDVKM. CDR3 in DNA: TGTGCCAGCAGTTTAGGACTAGCGGGAGGGGTCGGGGAGCTGTTTTTT. This translates into CASSLGLAGGVGELFF.

For this clone: One junction end disagrees with the germline gene, perhaps due to a read error. The chain couples TRBV7-8 to TRBJ2-7; 7 bases are a match to TRBD1. CDR3 length: 12 residues. Germline V gives CDR1 SGHVS, CDR2 FQNEAQ. In DNA form, the CDR3 reads TGTACCAGCAGCCGACAGGGTTACGAGCAGTACTTC. Amino acids: CTSSRQGYEQYF.

The chain joins TRBV6-5 to TRBJ2-7; weak D call: TRBD1 (7 bases). The V gene lost 0 bases and the J gene lost 3 bases, with 15 bases spanning the gap. The V gene's germline CDR1 is MNHEY and CDR2 SVGAGI. The CDR3 sequence is 16 residues long. CDR3 loop: CASSYSGLRGDYEQYF. The CDR3 region has the DNA TGTGCCAGCAGTTACTCCGGACTCAGGGGGGACTACGAGCAGTACTTC.

The chain combines TRBV27 with TRBJ2-5; TRBD1 is a possible D gene (8 bases). Trimming left V 4 bases short and J 2 bases short, with 17 bases between. The CDR3 runs to 16 residues. Per germline, CDR1 MNHEY and CDR2 SMNVEV (reference sequence). The CDR3 coding sequence is TGTGCCAGCAGTTCTGGACAGGGAGGGTGGCAAGAGACCCAGTACTTC. This sequence encodes CASSSGQGGWQETQYF.

The CDR3 DNA reads as TGTGCCTGGACCAGGACAGTCGGGGAGACCCAGTACTTC. Translated, it gives CAWTRTVGETQYF. The chain carries TRBV30 and TRBJ2-5, with D perhaps TRBD1 (6 bases). V was shortened by 4 bases and J by 5 bases, with 14 bases between the two germline ends. Germline CDR1 is GTSNPN and CDR2 is SVGIG (reference sequence). The CDR3 is 13 residues long.

The J gene is TRBJ2-7, the V gene TRBV19; 12 nucleotides match TRBD2. Germline V lookup: CDR1 LNHDA, CDR2 SQIVND (reference sequence). The CDR3 runs to 15 residues. V lost 6 bases, J lost 4 bases, and 7 bases stayed unmatched. CDR3 region: CASRYTGTSGYEQYF. CDR3 sequence (DNA): TGTGCCAGTAGGTATACCGGGACTAGCGGGTACGAGCAGTACTTC.

This chain links TRBV7-9 with TRBJ2-1; the match to TRBD2 covers 10 bases. Germline CDR1 reads SEHNR; CDR2 reads FQNEAQ (reference sequence). The ends lost 5 bases at V and 6 bases at J; junction bases unmatched: 7. The CDR3 totals 15 residues. The CDR3 DNA sequence: TGTGCCAGCAGCACACTAGCGGGGTATCTCAATGAGCAGTTCTTC. This encodes CASSTLAGYLNEQFF.

The chain joins TRBV2 to TRBJ1-1, with 7 bases identical to TRBD1. The CDR3 spans 14 residues. Germline CDR1 reads SNHLY; CDR2 reads FYNNEI. The junction had 6 bases not matched to a gene; V was cut back by 5 bases and J by 3 bases. This CDR3 is CASSYDRVDTEAFF. As DNA, the CDR3 is TGTGCCAGCAGTTATGACAGGGTTGACACTGAAGCTTTCTTT. Filled out from reference TRBV2 and TRBJ1-1, the complete variable domain reads EPEVTQTPSHQVTQMGQEVILRCVPISNHLYFYWYRQILGQKVEFLVSFYNNEISEKSEIFDDQFSVERPDGSNFTLKIRSTKLEDSAMYFCASSYDRVDTEAFFGQGTRLTVV.